This TCR beta chain emerged from a study of blood T cell repertoires in COVID-19. The CDR3 runs to 11 residues. The germline CDR1 and CDR2 sequences are MNHEY and SMNVEV (reference sequence). V shed 6 bases and J 5 bases; nucleotides not matched to a gene: 1. Methods used by the authors: Estimated nucleated cell counts came from reference gene primer amplification. Measured with immunoSEQ multiplex PCR; TCRdb has only the in-frame clones, and not every one. The DNA was the basis for D and trimming; V, J and clone size are from that table. The sample records 85,000 to 95,000 clones, 60% to 80% being singletons.

This chain connects TRBV27 to TRBJ2-7, with 7 bases fitting TRBD2. The TCR sequence derives from a woman aged 80 or older with acute or convalescent COVID-19. Sequenced sample: peripheral blood. CDR3 loop: CASRGRDEQYF. The CDR3 coding sequence is TGTGCCAGCAGGGGGAGGGACGAGCAGTACTTC.